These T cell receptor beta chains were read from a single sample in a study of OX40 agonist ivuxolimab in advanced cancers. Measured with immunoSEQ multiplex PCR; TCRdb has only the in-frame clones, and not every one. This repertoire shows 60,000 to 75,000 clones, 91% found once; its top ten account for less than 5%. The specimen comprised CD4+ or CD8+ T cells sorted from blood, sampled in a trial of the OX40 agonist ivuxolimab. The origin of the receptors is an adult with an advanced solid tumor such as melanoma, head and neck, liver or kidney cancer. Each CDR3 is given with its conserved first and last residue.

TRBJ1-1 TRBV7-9 CASSSLGDHRGQVEAFF
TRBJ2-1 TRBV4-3 CASSQEDRSSYNEQFF
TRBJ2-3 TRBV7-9 CASSLAGSTDTQYF
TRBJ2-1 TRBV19 CASSIWGSGTYNEQFF
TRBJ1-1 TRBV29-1 CSVDGGNTEAFF
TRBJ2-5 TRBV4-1 CASSQGWNALETQYF
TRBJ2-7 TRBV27 CASRTTGTFYEQYF
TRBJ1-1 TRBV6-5 CASSYSRSAGSAFF
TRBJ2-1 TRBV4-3 CASSQGAVLTGFNNEQFF
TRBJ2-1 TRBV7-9 CASSLARGNEQFF
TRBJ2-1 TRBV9 CASSGTTLSSYNEQFF
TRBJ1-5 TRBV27 CASSIQGWGNQPQHF
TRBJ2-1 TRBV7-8 CASSLVGTSWFNEQFF
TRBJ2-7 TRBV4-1 CASSQVGSYEQYF
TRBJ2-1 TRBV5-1 CASSLEAGGLSNEQFF
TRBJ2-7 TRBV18 CASSPSDSYEQYF
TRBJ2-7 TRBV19 CASSPYSTSYEQYF
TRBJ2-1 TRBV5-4 CASSLEGLAGSYNEQFF
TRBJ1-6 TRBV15 CATSRDAGANSPLHF
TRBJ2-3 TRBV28 CASSLGPTDTQYF
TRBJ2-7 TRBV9 CASSVGLAGSYEQYF
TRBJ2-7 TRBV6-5 CASSYEGFYEQYF
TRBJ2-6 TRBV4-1 CASSQVPPGGFIGANVLTF
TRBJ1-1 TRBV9 CASSPPGDSEAFF
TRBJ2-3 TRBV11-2 CASSWPVAEGGTDTQYF
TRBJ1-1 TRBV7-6 CASSLVPENMNTEAFF
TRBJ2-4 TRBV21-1 CASSKGDGGNIQYF
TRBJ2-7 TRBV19 CASSIAGGPYEQYF
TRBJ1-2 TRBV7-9 CASSDFGTYVANYGYTF
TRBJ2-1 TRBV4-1 CASSQFNKGTGSTNEQFF
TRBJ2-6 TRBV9 CASSAQGQPSGANVLTF
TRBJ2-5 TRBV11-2 CASSTTDRDETQYF
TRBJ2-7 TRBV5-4 CASSLMGGDRQYF
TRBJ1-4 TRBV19 CASREEFLATNEKLFF
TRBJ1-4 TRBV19 CASTAHRAEKLFF
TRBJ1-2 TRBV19 CASSPEGQGRLWGGYTF
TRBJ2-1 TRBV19 CATRLAGDRGQFF
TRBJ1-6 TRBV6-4 CASSDSSLGDNSPLHF
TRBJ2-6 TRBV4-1 CASSQDFRGEGANVLTF